The 25 T cell receptor beta chains below come from one sample, sequenced in a study of neoadjuvant anti-PD-1 for oral cavity cancer. TCRdb's copy holds only in-frame clones and misses some; the assay was immunoSEQ multiplex PCR. The data contain 55,000 to 80,000 clones, around four fifths of them singletons. Specimen: PBMCs, collected before nivolumab (anti-PD-1) treatment. These TCRs come from a person between 40 and 80 years old with oral cavity squamous cell carcinoma.

The gene calls are TRBV19 and TRBJ1-2; 9 nucleotides line up with TRBD1. Germline V gene lookup returns CDR1 LNHDA and CDR2 SQIVND (reference sequence). Unmatched junction bases numbered 4, after V lost 3 bases and J lost 8 bases. The CDR3 consists of 13 residues. Here the CDR3 DNA reads TGTGCCAGTAGTATTCTTGGGACAGGGGGCTACACCTTC. Encoded protein: CASSILGTGGYTF. The complete variable domain, with remaining parts taken from reference TRBV19 and TRBJ1-2, reads DGGITQSPKYLFRKEGQNVTLSCEQNLNHDAMYWYRQDPGQGLRLIYYSQIVNDFQKGDIAEGYSVSREKKESFPLTVTSAQKNPTAFYLCASSILGTGGYTFGSGTRLTVV.

This chain joins TRBV5-4 and TRBJ2-5, with TRBD2 matching 11 bases. Trimming cost V 1 base and J 5 bases; bases outside gene matches: 7. The length of the CDR3 is 16 residues. The germline V gene has CDR1 SGHNT and CDR2 YYREEE (reference sequence). The chain's CDR3 is CASSLRLAGGQETQYF. DNA of the CDR3: TGTGCCAGCAGCTTGAGGCTAGCGGGGGGCCAGGAGACCCAGTACTTC.

This clone was observed a single time. This chain uses TRBV19 with TRBJ2-3, with unresolved D. The V gene's germline CDR1 is LNHDA and CDR2 SQIVND (reference sequence). This CDR3 spans 12 amino acids. The V end was cut by 0 bases, the J end by 3 bases, with 1 base between. CDR3 in DNA: TGTGCCAGTAGTATAGATACAGATACGCAGTATTTT. This codes for CASSIDTDTQYF.

The chain is built from TRBV9 and TRBJ1-1; D not certain. Trimming shortened V by 3 bases and J by 0 bases, and 9 bases separated the two germline ends. Germline CDR1 is SGDLS and CDR2 is YYNGEE. This CDR3 region has 14 residues. This CDR3 is CASSARQMNTEAFF. CDR3 bases: TGTGCCAGCAGCGCCCGCCAAATGAACACTGAAGCTTTCTTT.

The rearrangement joins TRBV10-3 to TRBJ1-2; 7 bases are shared with TRBD1. Trimming took 8 bases from V and 4 from J; bases not matched to a gene: 7. This CDR3 has 13 residues. Germline V gives CDR1 ENHRY, CDR2 SYGVKD. The CDR3 here is CAIGDRDLYGYTF. CDR3 sequence (DNA): TGTGCCATCGGGGACAGAGACCTCTATGGCTACACCTTC.

The V call is TRBV4-1, the J call TRBJ1-2; weak D call: TRBD1 (6 bases). The CDR3 contains 15 residues. Germline V CDR1 and CDR2: MGHRA, YSYEKL. The V and J ends lost 3 bases and 2 bases respectively, with 13 bases between them. This chain's CDR3 is CASSHLQGQNYGYTF. The CDR3 DNA is TGCGCCAGCAGCCACCTCCAAGGACAGAACTATGGCTACACCTTC.

This clone showed up just once. The V and J genes are TRBV7-6 and TRBJ1-3; TRBD1 aligns across 7 bases. The CDR3 spans 16 residues. Trimming at V came to 4 bases and at J to 5 bases, leaving 11 bases not matched to a gene. Germline lookup yields CDR1 SGHVS and CDR2 FNYEAQ. The CDR3 sequence: CASSSEDRVFRNTIYF. CDR3 in DNA: TGTGCCAGCAGCTCAGAAGACAGGGTATTCAGAAACACCATATATTTT. Filled out from reference TRBV7-6 and TRBJ1-3, the complete variable domain reads GAGVSQSPRYKVTKRGQDVALRCDPISGHVSLYWYRQALGQGPEFLTYFNYEAQQDKSGLPNDRFSAERPEGSISTLTIQRTEQRDSAMYRCASSSEDRVFRNTIYFGEGSWLTVV.

The chain has TRBV6-5 and TRBJ1-4, with D maybe TRBD1 (6 bases). The germline V gene has CDR1 MNHEY and CDR2 SVGAGI. The CDR3 contains 14 residues. The ends were cut back, 0 bases at V and 7 bases at J, with 9 bases in the middle. The CDR3 sequence is CASSYSGGSEKLFF. The CDR3 bases are TGTGCCAGCAGTTACTCTGGGGGCAGTGAAAAACTGTTTTTT.

The chain couples TRBV11-3 to TRBJ2-6, with D possibly matching TRBD2 (5 bases). Trimming removed 5 bases from V and 0 bases from J, with 8 bases in between. The CDR3 runs 15 residues. Germline values: CDR1 SGHNT, CDR2 YENEEA. This chain's CDR3 is CASSRGNSGANVLTF. CDR3 coding DNA: TGTGCCAGCAGCCGAGGGAACTCTGGGGCCAACGTCCTGACTTTC.

The chain links TRBV5-6 to TRBJ2-2; D is unclear. V shed 2 bases and J shed 7 bases, with 3 bases lying between them. CDR1 is SGHDT, CDR2 YYEEEE, per germline. The CDR3 spans 11 residues. This CDR3 reads CASSFSGELFF. In nucleotides, the CDR3 is TGTGCCAGCAGCTTTAGCGGGGAGCTGTTTTTT. The entire variable domain, with the rest obtained from reference TRBV5-6 and TRBJ2-2, is as follows: DAGVTQSPTHLIKTRGQQVTLRCSPKSGHDTVSWYQQALGQGPQFIFQYYEEEERQRGNFPDRFSGHQFPNYSSELNVNALLLGDSALYLCASSFSGELFFGEGSRLTVL.

This clone turned up a few times. V is TRBV6-1 and J is TRBJ1-5; the D gene is possibly TRBD1 (5 bases). Trimming took 2 bases from V and 1 from J, leaving 15 bases between them. Germline CDR1 is MNHNS and CDR2 is SASEGT. The CDR3 has 17 amino acids. CDR3 nucleotide sequence: TGTGCCAGCAGTGAATGGAGGGGAGCGGACAGCAATCAGCCCCAGCATTTT. Translating it yields CASSEWRGADSNQPQHF.

The chain has TRBV28 and TRBJ1-2; D gene ambiguous. The CDR3 sequence is 11 residues long. The V end lost 4 bases, the J end lost 7 bases, and 7 bases lay between the germline ends. From germline, CDR1 is MDHEN and CDR2 SYDVKM. CDR3 nucleotide sequence: TGTGCCAGCAGTTCCCCAGCTGGCTACACCTTC. Translation: CASSSPAGYTF.

This chain's CDR3 is CASSFGTSNEKLFF. The CDR3 DNA sequence: TGTGCCAGCAGCTTCGGGACAAGTAATGAAAAACTGTTTTTT. The chain carries TRBV13 and TRBJ1-4, with D possibly TRBD1 on 6 matching bases. The V end was cut by 3 bases, the J end by 4 bases, with 9 bases between. CDR1 and CDR2 (germline): PRHDT, FYEKMQ (reference sequence). The CDR3 covers 14 residues.

The rearrangement uses TRBV2 and TRBJ2-3; 12 nucleotides match TRBD2. The V gene's germline CDR1 is SNHLY and CDR2 FYNNEI. The CDR3 runs 17 residues. Unmatched junction bases numbered 13, after V lost 8 bases and J lost 4 bases. CDR3 DNA sequence: TGTGCCAGCCTGGCCGGGACTAGCGGGTCGGGCGCAGATACGCAGTATTTT. This codes for CASLAGTSGSGADTQYF.

The chain recombines TRBV19 with TRBJ1-4, with D possibly TRBD1 on 5 matching bases. V lost 7 bases, J lost 5 bases, and 14 bases lay in between. The CDR3 has 14 residues. Germline CDR1 and CDR2: LNHDA and SQIVND (reference sequence). Here the CDR3 DNA reads TGTGCCAGTACCCGCAGGGTATACAATGAAAAACTGTTTTTT. Protein sequence: CASTRRVYNEKLFF.

The chain has TRBV2 and TRBJ1-2; a possible D gene is TRBD1 (5 bases). Trimming left V 3 bases short and J 0 bases short, with 11 bases between. Germline lookup yields CDR1 SNHLY and CDR2 FYNNEI. CDR3 size: 15 residues. This chain's CDR3 is CASSDPRTTNYGYTF. DNA of the CDR3: TGTGCCAGCAGTGACCCCCGGACAACTAACTATGGCTACACCTTC.

This chain uses TRBV27 with TRBJ2-7; D gene unclear. V lost 4 bases and J lost 1, with 8 bases in between. This CDR3 is 13 amino acids long. Germline V gene lookup returns CDR1 MNHEY and CDR2 SMNVEV (reference sequence). CDR3 nucleotide sequence: TGTGCCAGCAGTTCCCACCTGTCCTACGAGCAGTACTTC. Translating gives CASSSHLSYEQYF.

This clone showed up just a few times. The chain uses TRBV2 and TRBJ2-2; the D is unclear. The V end lost 5 bases, the J end lost 1 base, and 5 bases lay between the germline ends. Per the germline V gene, CDR1 is SNHLY and CDR2 is FYNNEI. The CDR3 length is 13 residues. For the CDR3, the DNA is TGTGCCAGCAGTAAACAGAACACCGGGGAGCTGTTTTTT. It encodes CASSKQNTGELFF.

This chain uses TRBV2 with TRBJ2-3; unclear D gene. This CDR3 comprises 15 residues. Germline values: CDR1 SNHLY, CDR2 FYNNEI. V lost 6 bases to trimming and J lost 0 bases, with 13 bases between them. As DNA, the CDR3 is TGTGCCAGCAGCAGACTTACAAGTAGCACAGATACGCAGTATTTT. Protein product: CASSRLTSSTDTQYF.

In DNA, the CDR3 is TGTGCCGGGGGGTCCACAAGATCCTACAATGAGCAGTTCTTC. It specifies CAGGSTRSYNEQFF. The chain has TRBV2 and TRBJ2-1, with a tentative D call TRBD2 (6 bases). The CDR3 extends over 14 amino acids. Between the trimmed V and J ends, which lost 11 bases and 1 base, there was a span of 15 bases. Per germline, CDR1 SNHLY and CDR2 FYNNEI.

The chain is built from TRBV25-1 and TRBJ1-2; a possible D gene is TRBD1 (6 bases). Trimming shortened V by 4 bases and J by 7 bases, and 13 bases separated the two germline ends. Per the germline V gene, CDR1 is MGHDK and CDR2 is SYGVNS. The CDR3 consists of 13 residues. DNA for the CDR3: TGTGCCAGCAGTGCCTCCGGGGGGGCTGGCTACACCTTC. Its protein product is CASSASGGAGYTF.

This clone turned up a few times. The sample has other DNA sequences that encode this CDR3 too. The chain combines TRBV5-1 with TRBJ1-1; D may be TRBD1 (6 bases). Looked up from germline, CDR1 is SGHRS and CDR2 is YFSETQ. Deletions cut 0 bases from V and 5 bases from J, with 8 bases between. The CDR3 consists of 13 residues. CDR3 DNA sequence: TGCGCCAGCAGCTTGGACAGGGATACTGAAGCTTTCTTT. As protein: CASSLDRDTEAFF.

The chain couples TRBV5-5 to TRBJ2-3; D remains ambiguous. V was shortened by 1 base and J by 2 bases, with 8 bases between the two germline ends. CDR3 length: 14 amino acids. Germline-derived CDR1 and CDR2 are SGHKS and YYEKEE (reference sequence). CDR3 nucleotides: TGTGCCAGCAGCTTGTTAAGGTCCACAGATACGCAGTATTTT. As protein: CASSLLRSTDTQYF.

The V gene is TRBV14, the J gene TRBJ2-1, with D tentatively TRBD1 (5 bases). The CDR3 contains 15 residues. Germline V CDR1 and CDR2: SGHDN, FVKESK. V dropped 3 bases and J dropped 7 bases, with 16 bases sitting between them. CDR3 residues: CASSQGGATNNEQFF. The DNA of the CDR3 is TGTGCCAGCAGCCAGGGTGGGGCCACAAATAATGAGCAGTTCTTC. The full variable domain, with the rest looked up from reference TRBV14 and TRBJ2-1, is EAGVTQFPSHSVIEKGQTVTLRCDPISGHDNLYWYRRVMGKEIKFLLHFVKESKQDESGMPNNRFLAERTGGTYSTLKVQPAELEDSGVYFCASSQGGATNNEQFFGPGTRLTVL.

The CDR3 sequence is CASGSRDRISYEQYF. The DNA for the CDR3 is TGTGCCAGCGGATCCCGGGACAGGATCTCCTACGAGCAGTACTTC. V usage is TRBV6-6 and J usage is TRBJ2-7; 8 bases match TRBD1. V lost 8 bases to trimming and J lost 0 bases; unmatched junction nucleotides: 9. Germline lookup yields CDR1 MNHNY and CDR2 SVGAGI (reference sequence). This CDR3 region has 15 residues.